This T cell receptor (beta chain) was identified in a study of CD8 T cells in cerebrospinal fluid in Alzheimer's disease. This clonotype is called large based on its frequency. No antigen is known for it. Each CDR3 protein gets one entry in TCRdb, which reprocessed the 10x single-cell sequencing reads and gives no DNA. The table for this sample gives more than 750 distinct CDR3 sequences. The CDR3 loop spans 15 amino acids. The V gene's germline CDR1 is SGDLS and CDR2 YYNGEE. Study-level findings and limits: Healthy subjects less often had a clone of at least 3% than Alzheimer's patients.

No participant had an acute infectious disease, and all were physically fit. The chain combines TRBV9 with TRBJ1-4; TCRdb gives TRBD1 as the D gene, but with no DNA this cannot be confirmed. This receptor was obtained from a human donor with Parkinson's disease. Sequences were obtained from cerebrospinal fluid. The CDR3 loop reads CASSVGGVNAGKLFF.